The rows below give T cell receptor beta chains drawn from one sample of a study of control samples from healthy donors and cancer patients. Produced via immunoSEQ multiplex PCR; TCRdb's table is partial and in-frame only. The repertoire consists of about 43,000 clones, with 90% to 95% occurring once and the leading ten covering 24%. The sequencing sample was made of blood. The receptors were gathered from a man aged 55 to 70 in good health. Both conserved end residues are part of each CDR3. The D gene is left open where the match is weak. Part of the rows lack a size; the others show once, few, many or a class for expanded clones.

D gene,V gene,J gene,clone size,CDR3 DNA,CDR3 protein
-,TRBV19,TRBJ2-7,-,TGTGCCAGTAGAAACAGGGTAATCTACGAGCAGTACTTC,CASRNRVIYEQYF
-,TRBV6-5,TRBJ2-1,-,TGTGCCAGCAGTTACTGGCAGAGAAACAATGAGCAGTTCTTC,CASSYWQRNNEQFF
TRBD2,TRBV25-1,TRBJ2-7,few,TGTGCCAGCAGATCGGCCGGGAGGGACGAGCAGTACTTC,CASRSAGRDEQYF
TRBD2,TRBV19,TRBJ2-1,-,TGTGCCAGTAGTTCGAAGTCGCTAGCGGGAGTACGGAGCTCCTACAATGAGCAGTTCTTC,CASSSKSLAGVRSSYNEQFF
TRBD2,TRBV19,TRBJ2-2,-,TGTGCCAGTAGTATTAATAGCGGGAGGGCCGGCGGGGAGCTGTTTTTT,CASSINSGRAGGELFF
-,TRBV29-1,TRBJ2-7,few,TGCAGCGTTGCCAGCGGGCTCTCCTACGAGCAGTACTTC,CSVASGLSYEQYF
TRBD2,TRBV25-1,TRBJ2-7,-,TGTGCCAGCAGTGAAGGGGGGGGACCCTACGAGCAGTACTTC,CASSEGGGPYEQYF
-,TRBV9,TRBJ1-2,-,TGTGCCAGCAGCAACCCGACACTCTCCTATGGCTACACCTTC,CASSNPTLSYGYTF
TRBD2,TRBV5-1,TRBJ2-5,-,TGCGCCAGCAGCCGGACTAGCGGGAGTAATCAAGAGACCCAGTACTTC,CASSRTSGSNQETQYF
TRBD1,TRBV7-2,TRBJ1-2,-,TGTGCCAGCAGCTTATGGACAGGGGGATATGGCTACACCTTC,CASSLWTGGYGYTF
TRBD1,TRBV28,TRBJ2-5,-,TGTGCCAGCAGTTACTCGACAGGGGGCAGAGAGACCCAGTACTTC,CASSYSTGGRETQYF
TRBD2,TRBV12-3/TRBV12-4,TRBJ2-7,-,TGTGCCAGCAGTTTAGCAGCGGGGAACGAGCAGTACTTC,CASSLAAGNEQYF
-,TRBV12-3/TRBV12-4,TRBJ2-7,-,TGTGCCAGCAGTTTAGAGACTAGCTACGAGCAGTACTTC,CASSLETSYEQYF
-,TRBV19,TRBJ1-3,-,TGTGCCAGTAGTATAGGACACAGCAACTCTGGAAACACCATATATTTT,CASSIGHSNSGNTIYF
TRBD2,TRBV5-1,TRBJ2-7,-,TGCGCCAGCAGTCATCCGGGACTAGCGGGAGGGGTTGCCTACGAGCAGTACTTC,CASSHPGLAGGVAYEQYF
-,TRBV12-3/TRBV12-4,TRBJ2-3,-,TGTGCCTCCTTAGCGGAGGAAGATACGCAGTATTTT,CASLAEEDTQYF